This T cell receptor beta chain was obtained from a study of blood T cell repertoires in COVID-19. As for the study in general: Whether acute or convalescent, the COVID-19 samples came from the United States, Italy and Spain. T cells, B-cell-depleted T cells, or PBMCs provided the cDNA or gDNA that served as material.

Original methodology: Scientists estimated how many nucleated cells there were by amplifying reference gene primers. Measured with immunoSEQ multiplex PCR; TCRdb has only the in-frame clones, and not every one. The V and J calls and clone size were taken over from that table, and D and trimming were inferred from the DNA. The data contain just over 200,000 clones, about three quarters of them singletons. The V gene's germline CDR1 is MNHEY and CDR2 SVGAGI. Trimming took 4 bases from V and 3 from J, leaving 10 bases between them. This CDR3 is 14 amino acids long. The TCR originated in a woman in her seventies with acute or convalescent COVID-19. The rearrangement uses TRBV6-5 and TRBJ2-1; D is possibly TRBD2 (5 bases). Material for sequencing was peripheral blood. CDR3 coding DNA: TGTGCCAGCAGTTTTACGGGAAACTACAATGAGCAGTTCTTC. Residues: CASSFTGNYNEQFF.